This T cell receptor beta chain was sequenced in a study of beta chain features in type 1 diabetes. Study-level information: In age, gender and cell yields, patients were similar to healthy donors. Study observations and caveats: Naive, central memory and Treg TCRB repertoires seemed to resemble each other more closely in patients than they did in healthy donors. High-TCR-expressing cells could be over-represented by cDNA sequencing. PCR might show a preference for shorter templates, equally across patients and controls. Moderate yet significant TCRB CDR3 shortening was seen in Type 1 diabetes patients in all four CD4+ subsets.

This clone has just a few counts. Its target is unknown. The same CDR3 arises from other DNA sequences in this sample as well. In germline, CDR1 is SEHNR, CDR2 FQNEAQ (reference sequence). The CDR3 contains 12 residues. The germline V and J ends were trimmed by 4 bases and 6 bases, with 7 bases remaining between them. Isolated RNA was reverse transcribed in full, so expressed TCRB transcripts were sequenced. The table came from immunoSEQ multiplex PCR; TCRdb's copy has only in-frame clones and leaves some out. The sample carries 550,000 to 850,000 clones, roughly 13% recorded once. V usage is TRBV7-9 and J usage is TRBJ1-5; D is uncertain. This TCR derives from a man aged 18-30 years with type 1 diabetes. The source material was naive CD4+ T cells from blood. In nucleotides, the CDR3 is TGTGCCAGCAGCTCAGAAGGTCAGCCCCAGCATTTT. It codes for CASSSEGQPQHF.